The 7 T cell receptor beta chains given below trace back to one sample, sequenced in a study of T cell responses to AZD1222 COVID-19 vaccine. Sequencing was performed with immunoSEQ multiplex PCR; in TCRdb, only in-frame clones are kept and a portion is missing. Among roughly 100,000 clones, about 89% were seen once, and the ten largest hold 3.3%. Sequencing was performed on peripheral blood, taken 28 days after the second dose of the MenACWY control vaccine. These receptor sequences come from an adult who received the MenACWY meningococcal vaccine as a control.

CDR3 sequence: CASSAASGTGIYNEQFF. The CDR3 coding sequence is TGTGCCAGCAGCGCCGCATCCGGGACAGGGATCTACAATGAGCAGTTCTTC. The rearrangement uses TRBV9 and TRBJ2-1, with 9 bases aligning to TRBD1. The germline V gene has CDR1 SGDLS and CDR2 YYNGEE. This CDR3 contains 17 residues. Germline trimming cut 3 bases from V and 3 bases from J; bases unmatched to any gene: 10.

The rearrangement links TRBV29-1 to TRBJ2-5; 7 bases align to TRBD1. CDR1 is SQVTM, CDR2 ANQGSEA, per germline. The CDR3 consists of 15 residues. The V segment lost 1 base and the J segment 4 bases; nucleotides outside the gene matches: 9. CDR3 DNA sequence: TGCAGCGTTGAAGTGGGACAGTTCACGGGAGAGACCCAGTACTTC. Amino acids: CSVEVGQFTGETQYF.

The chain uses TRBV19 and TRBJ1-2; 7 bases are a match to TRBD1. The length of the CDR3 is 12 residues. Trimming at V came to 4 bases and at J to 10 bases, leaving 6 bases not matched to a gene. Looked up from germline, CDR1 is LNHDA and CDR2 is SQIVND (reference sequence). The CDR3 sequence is CASSTYRGLYTF. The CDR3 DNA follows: TGTGCCAGTAGTACATACAGGGGACTCTACACCTTC.

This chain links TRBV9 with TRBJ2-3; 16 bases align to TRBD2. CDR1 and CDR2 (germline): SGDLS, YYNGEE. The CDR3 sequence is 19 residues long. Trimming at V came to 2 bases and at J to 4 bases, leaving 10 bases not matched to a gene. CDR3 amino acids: CASSVSGTSGGARADTQYF. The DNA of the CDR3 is TGTGCCAGCAGCGTCTCTGGGACTAGCGGGGGGGCTCGGGCAGATACGCAGTATTTT.

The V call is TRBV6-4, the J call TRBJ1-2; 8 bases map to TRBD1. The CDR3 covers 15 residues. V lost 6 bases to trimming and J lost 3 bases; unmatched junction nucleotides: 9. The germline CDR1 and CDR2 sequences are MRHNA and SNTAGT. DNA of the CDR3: TGTGCCAGCAGGCCACGACAGGGGTCGGACTATGGCTACACCTTC. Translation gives CASRPRQGSDYGYTF.

CDR3 amino acids: CASSPSYRENTEAFF. For the CDR3, the DNA is TGTGCCAGCTCACCCAGTTATCGCGAGAACACTGAAGCTTTCTTT. The rearrangement joins TRBV18 to TRBJ1-1; D gene ambiguous. The CDR3 has 15 residues. The V and J ends lost 3 bases and 1 base respectively, with 12 bases between them. Looked up from germline, CDR1 is KGHSH and CDR2 is LQKENI. Full variable domain (remainder filled in from reference TRBV18 and TRBJ1-1): NAGVMQNPRHLVRRRGQEARLRCSPMKGHSHVYWYRQLPEEGLKFMVYLQKENIIDESGMPKERFSAEFPKEGPSILRIQQVVRGDSAAYFCASSPSYRENTEAFFGQGTRLTVV.

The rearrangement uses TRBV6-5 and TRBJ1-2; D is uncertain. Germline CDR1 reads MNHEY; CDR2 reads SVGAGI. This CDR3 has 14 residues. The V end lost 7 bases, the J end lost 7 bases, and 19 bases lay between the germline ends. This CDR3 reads CASTLDGSVGGYTF. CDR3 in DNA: TGTGCCAGCACCTTGGACGGATCCGTTGGTGGCTACACCTTC.